These 15 T cell receptor beta chains originate from one sample sequenced in a study of T cell responses to AZD1222 COVID-19 vaccine (dated by TCRdb to about 2021). The library was prepared using the immunoSEQ multiplex PCR assay. The source is immuneACCESS, and TCRdb retained only in-frame sequences with V and J called. Part of the clones is not carried over; for the studies checked, unresolved V genes explain less than half of this, and the remainder is unexplained. The sample table lists 160,000 or so clones, 88% of them with a count of one. Of the sample, 4% to 5.5% falls within the top ten clones. According to the study, the label for this sample's time point signals: about 28 days (+/-7) after the second vaccine dose. Sequences were derived from peripheral blood, sampled 28 days after the second AZD1222 dose. The source of these receptors is an adult who received the AZD1222 COVID-19 vaccine.

The gene calls are TRBV6-1 and TRBJ1-4; perhaps TRBD1 as D (5 bases). Germline lookup yields CDR1 MNHNS and CDR2 SASEGT. This CDR3 region has 14 residues. Trimming cost V 3 bases and J 8 bases, with 13 bases left between them. In DNA form, the CDR3 reads TGTGCCAGCAGTGATTCGGCAGGGTGGGAAAAACTGTTTTTT. This sequence encodes CASSDSAGWEKLFF.

In its sample, this clone was seen once. The chain is built from TRBV10-3 and TRBJ2-7; 7 bases line up with TRBD1. Trimming at V came to 3 bases and at J to 7 bases, leaving 12 bases not matched to a gene. The CDR3 consists of 15 residues. Germline loops: CDR1 ENHRY, CDR2 SYGVKD. CDR3 DNA: TGTGCCATCAGTGATGCGCAGGGGGTAGTAGGTGAGCAGTACTTC. Its translation is CAISDAQGVVGEQYF.

V gene TRBV4-3 combines with J gene TRBJ1-2; D is unclear. This CDR3 spans 12 amino acids. Germline V gene sequence: CDR1 LGHNA, CDR2 YSLEER. V was pared by 6 bases and J by 0 bases, with 5 bases between. The CDR3 DNA reads TGCGCCAGCAGTACAGCTAACTATGGCTACACCTTC. Its translation: CASSTANYGYTF.

The chain couples TRBV6-5 to TRBJ2-5; D gene uncertain. Germline V gene sequence: CDR1 MNHEY, CDR2 SVGAGI. The germline V and J ends were trimmed by 0 bases and 1 base, with 6 bases remaining between them. The CDR3 runs 14 residues. This chain's CDR3 is CASSYSPSQETQYF. CDR3 in DNA: TGTGCCAGCAGTTACTCCCCCAGCCAAGAGACCCAGTACTTC.

V is TRBV4-1 and J is TRBJ1-1, with D uncertain. V was cut by 0 bases and J by 3 bases, with 8 bases left in between. Germline CDR1 is MGHRA and CDR2 is YSYEKL. The CDR3 consists of 14 residues. CDR3 in DNA: TGCGCCAGCAGCCAAGACACAAGACACACTGAAGCTTTCTTT. Translation: CASSQDTRHTEAFF.

The gene calls are TRBV19 and TRBJ1-4, with a weak D call TRBD1 (6 bases). The CDR3 sequence is 15 residues long. Trimming stripped 0 bases from V and 9 bases from J, with 14 bases between. Germline CDR1 reads LNHDA; CDR2 reads SQIVND (reference sequence). CDR3 sequence reads: CASSIDDRWRKKLFF. CDR3 in DNA: TGTGCCAGTAGTATAGATGACAGGTGGAGGAAAAAACTGTTTTTT.

J is TRBJ1-2 and V is TRBV30; 9 bases agree with TRBD1. Trimming took 1 base from V and 8 from J; bases not matched to a gene: 5. The CDR3 loop spans 13 amino acids. Germline V gene sequence: CDR1 GTSNPN, CDR2 SVGIG (reference sequence). The CDR3 sequence: CAWSADRGSGYTF. Written as DNA, the CDR3 is TGTGCCTGGAGTGCTGACAGGGGGAGCGGCTACACCTTC.

This clone has a handful of counts. The gene calls are TRBV12-3 or TRBV12-4 and TRBJ1-2, with D possibly being TRBD1 (6 bases). The CDR3 spans 11 residues. Trimming pared 4 bases from V and 7 bases from J, leaving 7 bases between. The CDR3 protein is CASSYRVGYTF. Here the CDR3 DNA reads TGTGCCAGCAGTTACAGGGTTGGCTACACCTTC.

V gene TRBV6-5 combines with J gene TRBJ1-2; D is ambiguous. CDR3 length equals 15 residues. Germline CDR1 MNHEY, CDR2 SVGAGI. The V end lost 10 bases, the J end lost 1 base, and 19 bases lay between the germline ends. This chain's CDR3 is CATHIGGALNYGYTF. CDR3 DNA: TGTGCCACCCATATAGGTGGAGCCCTTAACTATGGCTACACCTTC.

Written as DNA, the CDR3 is TGTGCCAGCAGCTTAAGCCGGGACGGGAACACTGAAGCTTTCTTT. Amino acid sequence: CASSLSRDGNTEAFF. The chain couples TRBV7-3 to TRBJ1-1, with D perhaps TRBD1 (5 bases). This CDR3 spans 15 amino acids. Germline V CDR1 and CDR2: SGHTA, FQGTGA. V was clipped by 1 base and J by 1 base, with 10 bases between them.

The genes are TRBV30 and TRBJ1-4, with a tentative D call TRBD1 (5 bases). CDR3 size: 18 residues. Germline loops: CDR1 GTSNPN, CDR2 SVGIG (reference sequence). Trimming cost V 0 bases and J 7 bases, with 24 bases left between them. The CDR3 protein is CAWSVQWPTRVYGEKLFF. The CDR3 DNA reads as TGTGCCTGGAGTGTACAATGGCCCACCAGGGTTTACGGTGAAAAACTGTTTTTT.

The gene calls are TRBV7-9 and TRBJ1-1; D is undetermined. The germline gives CDR1 SEHNR, CDR2 FQNEAQ (reference sequence). Trimming stripped 10 bases from V and 6 bases from J, with 15 bases between. The CDR3 runs to 12 residues. CDR3 residues: CATSGLRAEAFF. The CDR3 coding sequence is TGTGCCACCTCGGGCTTGCGGGCTGAAGCTTTCTTT.

V gene TRBV7-2 combines with J gene TRBJ1-2; possible D gene TRBD1, 6 bases. Trimming shortened V by 2 bases and J by 6 bases, and 16 bases separated the two germline ends. Germline V gives CDR1 SGHTA, CDR2 FQGNSA. The CDR3 is 15 residues long. DNA for the CDR3: TGTGCCAGCAGCTTATTGGCTGCGCAGGGGAATGGCTACACCTTC. As protein: CASSLLAAQGNGYTF.

The chain carries TRBV5-1 and TRBJ1-4, with D maybe TRBD1 (6 bases). The CDR3 extends over 17 amino acids. V was shortened by 0 bases and J by 7 bases, with 19 bases between the two germline ends. CDR1 SGHRS and CDR2 YFSETQ come from the germline V gene. CDR3 residues: CASSLGIGGGGGEKLFF. The DNA for the CDR3 is TGCGCCAGCAGCTTGGGAATCGGAGGGGGAGGCGGTGAAAAACTGTTTTTT. The entire variable domain, with the rest obtained from reference TRBV5-1 and TRBJ1-4, is as follows: KAGVTQTPRYLIKTRGQQVTLSCSPISGHRSVSWYQQTPGQGLQFLFEYFSETQRNKGNFPGRFSGRQFSNSRSEMNVSTLELGDSALYLCASSLGIGGGGGEKLFFGSGTQLSVL.

The chain joins TRBV30 to TRBJ1-4; D is ambiguous. Between the trimmed V and J ends, which lost 0 bases and 11 bases, there was a span of 16 bases. CDR1 and CDR2 (germline): GTSNPN, SVGIG (reference sequence). This CDR3 is built from 14 residues. This chain's CDR3 is CAWSVRANVRKLFF. The DNA for the CDR3 is TGTGCCTGGAGTGTACGAGCCAATGTGAGGAAACTGTTTTTT.